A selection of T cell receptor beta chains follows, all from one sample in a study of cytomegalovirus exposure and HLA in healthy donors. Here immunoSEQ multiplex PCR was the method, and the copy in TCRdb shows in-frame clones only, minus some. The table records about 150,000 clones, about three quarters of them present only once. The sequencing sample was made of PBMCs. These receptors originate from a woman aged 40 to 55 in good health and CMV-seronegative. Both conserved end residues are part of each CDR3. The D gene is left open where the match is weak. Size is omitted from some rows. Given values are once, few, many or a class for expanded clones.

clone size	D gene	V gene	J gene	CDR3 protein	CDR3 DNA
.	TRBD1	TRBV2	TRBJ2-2	CASTPTDRVGELFF	TGTGCCAGCACCCCCACGGACAGGGTCGGGGAGCTGTTTTTT
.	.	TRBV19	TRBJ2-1	CASSIQSSYNEQFF	TGTGCCAGTAGTATCCAGTCCTCCTACAATGAGCAGTTCTTC
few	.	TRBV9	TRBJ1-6	CASSVAGSYNSPLHF	TGTGCCAGCAGCGTAGCAGGGTCCTATAATTCACCCCTCCACTTT
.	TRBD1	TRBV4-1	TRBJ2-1	CASSPGGQGNEQFF	TGCGCCAGCAGCCCAGGGGGACAGGGGAATGAGCAGTTCTTC
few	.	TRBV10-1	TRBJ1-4	CASSPVINEKLFF	TGCGCCAGCAGCCCAGTTATAAATGAAAAACTGTTTTTT
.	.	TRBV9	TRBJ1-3	CASSVENLPYSGNTIYF	TGTGCCAGCAGCGTAGAGAACCTACCTTACTCTGGAAACACCATATATTTT
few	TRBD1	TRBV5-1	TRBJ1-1	CASSPSNRGGTEAFF	TGCGCCAGCAGTCCATCAAACAGGGGGGGCACTGAAGCTTTCTTT
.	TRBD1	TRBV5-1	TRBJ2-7	CASSDRGDRGVEQYF	TGCGCCAGCAGCGATCGTGGGGACAGGGGGGTCGAGCAGTACTTC
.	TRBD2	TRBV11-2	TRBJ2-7	CASSSIAGWGEQYF	TGTGCCAGCAGCTCAATAGCGGGCTGGGGAGAGCAGTACTTC
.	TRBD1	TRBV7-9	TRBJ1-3	CASSTTTGGSGNTIYF	TGTGCCAGCAGCACAACGACAGGGGGTTCTGGAAACACCATATATTTT
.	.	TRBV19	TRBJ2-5	CASSITNLVGQETQYF	TGTGCCAGTAGTATAACCAATCTAGTCGGGCAAGAGACCCAGTACTTC
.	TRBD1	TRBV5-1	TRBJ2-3	CASSSDRGDTQYF	TGCGCCAGCAGCTCTGACAGGGGAGATACGCAGTATTTT
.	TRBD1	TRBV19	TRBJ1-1	CASSAPGSQGGTEAFF	TGTGCCAGTAGCGCGCCGGGATCCCAGGGGGGCACTGAAGCTTTCTTT
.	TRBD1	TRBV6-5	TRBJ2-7	CASSLVGTGVYEQYF	TGTGCCAGCAGTTTAGTGGGGACAGGGGTCTACGAGCAGTACTTC
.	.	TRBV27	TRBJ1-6	CASSLSTSYSPLHF	TGTGCCAGCAGCCTCTCGACAAGCTATTCACCCCTCCACTTT
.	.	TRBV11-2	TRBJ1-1	CASRPLTGKNTEAFF	TGTGCCAGCAGACCACTGACAGGAAAGAACACTGAAGCTTTCTTT
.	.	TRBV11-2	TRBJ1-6	CASSPPGVPNSPLHF	TGTGCCAGCAGCCCCCCGGGGGTCCCCAATTCACCCCTCCACTTT
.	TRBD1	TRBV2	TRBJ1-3	CASSEGQGTVSGNTIYF	TGTGCCAGCAGTGAAGGACAGGGGACCGTCTCTGGAAACACCATATATTTT
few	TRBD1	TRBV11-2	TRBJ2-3	CASSFRQGTGASTDTQYF	TGTGCCAGCAGCTTTCGCCAAGGGACAGGAGCTAGCACAGATACGCAGTATTTT
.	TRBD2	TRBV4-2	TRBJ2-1	CASSQDGRDGLAPVMVQFF	TGTGCCAGCAGCCAAGATGGCCGGGACGGACTAGCCCCCGTAATGGTTCAGTTCTTC
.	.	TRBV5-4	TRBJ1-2	CASRHGGAANYGYTF	TGTGCCAGCAGACATGGGGGGGCAGCTAACTATGGCTACACCTTC
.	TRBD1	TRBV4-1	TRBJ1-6	CASSQATGGRAPYNSPLHF	TGCGCCAGCAGCCAAGCGACAGGGGGACGTGCCCCCTATAATTCACCCCTCCACTTT
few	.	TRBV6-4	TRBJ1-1	CASSVFQGSSEAFF	TGTGCCAGCAGTGTTTTTCAGGGCTCCTCTGAAGCTTTCTTT
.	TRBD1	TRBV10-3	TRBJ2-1	CAISDSGQGANEQFF	TGTGCCATCAGTGATTCGGGACAGGGGGCTAATGAGCAGTTCTTC
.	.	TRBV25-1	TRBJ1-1	CASSARTENTEAFF	TGTGCCAGCAGTGCCCGGACAGAGAACACTGAAGCTTTCTTT
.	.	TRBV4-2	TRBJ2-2	CASSQLLASENTGELFF	TGTGCCAGCAGCCAATTACTAGCTTCGGAGAACACCGGGGAGCTGTTTTTT
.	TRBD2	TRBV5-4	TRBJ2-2	CASSLVAGGRGGELFF	TGTGCCAGCAGCTTGGTGGCGGGGGGGCGTGGCGGGGAGCTGTTTTTT
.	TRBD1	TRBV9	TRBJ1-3	CASSPWDRVNTIYF	TGTGCCAGCAGCCCCTGGGACAGGGTCAACACCATATATTTT
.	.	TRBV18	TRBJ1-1	CASSPPSPAQGTTEAFF	TGTGCCAGCTCACCACCGAGTCCAGCCCAGGGGACCACTGAAGCTTTCTTT
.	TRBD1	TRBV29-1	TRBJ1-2	CSVEDRATADRSLSTYGYTF	TGCAGCGTTGAAGATCGGGCAACGGCGGACAGGAGTCTATCGACCTATGGCTACACCTTC
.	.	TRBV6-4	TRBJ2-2	CASSKYQGTGELFF	TGTGCCAGCAGCAAATATCAGGGGACCGGGGAGCTGTTTTTT
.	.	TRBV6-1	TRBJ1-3	CASKRMGNTIYF	TGTGCCAGCAAGCGCATGGGAAACACCATATATTTT
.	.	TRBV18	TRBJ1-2	CASSPNGGAYGYTF	TGTGCCAGCTCACCAAACGGGGGGGCCTATGGCTACACCTTC
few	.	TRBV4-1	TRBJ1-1	CASSPMAKYTEAFF	TGCGCCAGCAGCCCCATGGCCAAATACACTGAAGCTTTCTTT
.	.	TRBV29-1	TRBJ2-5	CSVVFQEETQYF	TGCAGCGTTGTTTTTCAGGAAGAGACCCAGTACTTC
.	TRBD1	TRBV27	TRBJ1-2	CASSGTAGYGYTF	TGTGCCAGCAGTGGGACAGCAGGCTATGGCTACACCTTC
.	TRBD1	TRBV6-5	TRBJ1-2	CASRPGDRGNYGYTF	TGTGCCAGCAGGCCGGGGGACAGGGGTAACTATGGCTACACCTTC
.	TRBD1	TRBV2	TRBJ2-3	CASSERRGHEDTQYF	TGTGCCAGCAGTGAGCGCAGGGGGCATGAAGATACGCAGTATTTT
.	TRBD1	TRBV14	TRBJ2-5	CASSPLRGPSTKETQYF	TGTGCCAGCAGCCCCCTCAGGGGGCCGAGCACTAAAGAGACCCAGTACTTC
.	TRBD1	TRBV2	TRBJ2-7	CASSDPGQGNEQYF	TGTGCCAGCAGTGACCCGGGACAGGGAAACGAGCAGTACTTC
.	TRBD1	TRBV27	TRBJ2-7	CASRSLTGSDEQYF	TGTGCCAGCAGGTCCTTGACAGGGAGTGACGAGCAGTACTTC